This T cell receptor beta chain was sequenced during a study of blood T cells in healthy people across ages. Study-level results: In older individuals, TCR beta diversity per million T cells was lower, falling roughly linearly with age.

Germline V CDR1 and CDR2: SGHAT, FQDESV (reference sequence). V was pared by 1 base and J by 8 bases, with 8 bases between. The CDR3 totals 12 residues. Then a second PCR, running roughly 6 to 11 cycles, was carried out with a sample-barcoded 5' primer and a J-beta primer mix. TCRdb re-called the 5' RACE reads with MiXCR, one entry per CDR3 protein. The table shows 650,000 to 800,000 distinct CDR3 sequences, with approximately 48% occurring only once. This clonotype was counted between two and nine times. Its antigen is not identified. Source material: blood. The TCR was taken from a man in his fifties or sixties in good health. The rearrangement uses TRBV11-1 and TRBJ1-1; D unresolved. In DNA form, the CDR3 reads TGTGCCAGCAGCTTAGTGGGAGACGAAGCTTTCTTT. Translated, it gives CASSLVGDEAFF. The variable domain in full, completed from reference TRBV11-1 and TRBJ1-1, reads EAEVAQSPRYKITEKSQAVAFWCDPISGHATLYWYRQILGQGPELLVQFQDESVVDDSQLPKDRFSAERLKGVDSTLKIQPAELGDSAMYLCASSLVGDEAFFGQGTRLTVV.